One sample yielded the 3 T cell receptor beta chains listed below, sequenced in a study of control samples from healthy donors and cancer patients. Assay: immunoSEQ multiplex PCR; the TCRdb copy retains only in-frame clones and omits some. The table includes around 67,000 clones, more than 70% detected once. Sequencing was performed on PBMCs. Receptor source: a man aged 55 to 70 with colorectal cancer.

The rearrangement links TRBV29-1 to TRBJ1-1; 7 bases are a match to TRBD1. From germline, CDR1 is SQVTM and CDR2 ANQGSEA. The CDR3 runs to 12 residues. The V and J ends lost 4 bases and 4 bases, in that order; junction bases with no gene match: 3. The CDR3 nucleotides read TGCAGCGTTGCGACAGGGTCCACTGAAGCTTTCTTT. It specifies CSVATGSTEAFF.

CDR3 loop: CASSLTSGLATYEQYF. The CDR3 nucleotides read TGTGCCAGCAGCCTGACCTCAGGACTAGCTACGTACGAGCAGTACTTC. The V call is TRBV7-2, the J call TRBJ2-7, with TRBD2 matching 8 bases. The CDR3 length is 16 residues. CDR1 is SGHTA and CDR2 is FQGNSA in the germline V gene. Trimming took 5 bases from V and 4 from J; bases not matched to a gene: 13.

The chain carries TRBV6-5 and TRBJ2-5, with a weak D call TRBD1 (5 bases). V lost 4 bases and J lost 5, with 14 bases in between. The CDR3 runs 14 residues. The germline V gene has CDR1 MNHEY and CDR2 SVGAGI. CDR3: CASSSQGAGETQYF. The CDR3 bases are TGTGCCAGCAGTTCCCAAGGGGCCGGGGAGACCCAGTACTTC.